The 8 T cell receptor beta chains below all came from one sample that was sequenced in a study of neurological immune-mediated disorders. From the 5' RACE reads, TCRdb called clonotypes with MiXCR, one entry per CDR3 protein. The table shows some 27,000 distinct CDR3 sequences, with roughly a quarter occurring only once. Sequencing input: CD4+ T cells from blood. The source of these receptors is a man between 45 and 60 years old with HTLV-1-associated myelopathy (HAM/TSP).

This clonotype has just one count. This chain joins TRBV5-1 and TRBJ2-7, with 11 positions matching TRBD1. CDR1 SGHRS and CDR2 YFSETQ come from the germline V gene. The junction had 12 bases not matched to a gene; V was cut back by 5 bases and J by 5 bases. CDR3 length: 16 amino acids. For the CDR3, the DNA is TGCGCCAGCAGGGCCTCGCTCCCGGGACAGGGGGACGAGCAGTACTTC. It yields the protein CASRASLPGQGDEQYF. Drawing the rest from reference TRBV5-1 and TRBJ2-7, the complete variable domain is KAGVTQTPRYLIKTRGQQVTLSCSPISGHRSVSWYQQTPGQGLQFLFEYFSETQRNKGNFPGRFSGRQFSNSRSEMNVSTLELGDSALYLCASRASLPGQGDEQYFGPGTRLTVT.

This clonotype was found many times. This chain uses TRBV7-9 with TRBJ1-2; perhaps TRBD1 as D (5 bases). This CDR3 region has 14 residues. The ends were cut back, 5 bases at V and 4 bases at J, with 14 bases in the middle. Germline loops: CDR1 SEHNR, CDR2 FQNEAQ (reference sequence). CDR3 region: CASSRTQGSYGYTF. CDR3 sequence (DNA): TGTGCCAGCAGCCGAACCCAGGGTTCCTATGGCTACACCTTC.

The sample holds many counts of this clonotype. The chain links TRBV10-3 to TRBJ1-1; the D is unclear. V was shortened by 2 bases and J by 1 base, with 11 bases between the two germline ends. The germline V gene has CDR1 ENHRY and CDR2 SYGVKD. The CDR3 contains 15 residues. The CDR3 region has the DNA TGTGCCATCAGTGAGAGAGGGCACGGGAACACTGAAGCTTTCTTT. Its translation: CAISERGHGNTEAFF.

This clonotype appeared many times. The rearrangement links TRBV20-1 to TRBJ1-5; 8 bases match TRBD1. V shed 0 bases and J 4 bases; nucleotides not matched to a gene: 5. This CDR3 has 15 residues. Germline CDR1 and CDR2: DFQATT and SNEGSKA (reference sequence). The CDR3 reads CSARDTGGGNQPQHF. The CDR3 DNA sequence: TGCAGTGCTAGAGACACAGGGGGAGGTAATCAGCCCCAGCATTTT.

Relative to its sample, this clonotype is medium-sized. The rearrangement uses TRBV5-1 and TRBJ2-1; 8 bases agree with TRBD2. The CDR3 sequence is 17 residues long. Trimming at V came to 3 bases and at J to 4 bases, leaving 12 bases not matched to a gene. CDR1 and CDR2 from the germline V gene are SGHRS and YFSETQ. The CDR3 here is CASSSKTGTRVYNEQFF. The CDR3 DNA sequence: TGCGCCAGCAGCTCCAAAACCGGGACTAGGGTTTACAATGAGCAGTTCTTC.

The rearrangement links TRBV5-1 to TRBJ2-7, with a possible D match to TRBD1 (5 bases). The CDR3 has 15 amino acids. CDR1 is SGHRS and CDR2 is YFSETQ in the germline V gene. V lost 4 bases, J lost 2 bases, and 16 bases lay in between. CDR3 in DNA: TGCGCCAGCAGCAAAGACAGTGCGAAGGCCTACGAGCAGTACTTC. Amino acid sequence: CASSKDSAKAYEQYF.

This clonotype was picked up many times. The chain recombines TRBV5-6 with TRBJ2-2; 7 nucleotides line up with TRBD2. V shed 4 bases and J 4 bases; nucleotides not matched to a gene: 4. The length of the CDR3 is 14 residues. From germline, CDR1 is SGHDT and CDR2 YYEEEE. The chain's CDR3 is CASSRGVRTGELFF. The DNA for the CDR3 is TGTGCCAGCAGCCGGGGGGTCCGCACCGGGGAGCTGTTTTTT.

This clonotype has just a few counts. The chain couples TRBV6-1 to TRBJ2-7; 9 positions agree with TRBD1. The junction had 10 bases not matched to a gene; V was cut back by 5 bases and J by 5 bases. Per germline, CDR1 MNHNS and CDR2 SASEGT. The CDR3 is made up of 15 amino acids. DNA of the CDR3: TGTGCCAGCAGTCCCGGGACAGGGCGTGTCCACGAGCAGTACTTC. It is translated as CASSPGTGRVHEQYF.